This T cell receptor (beta chain) was captured by sequencing in a study of early T cells in non-severe SARS-CoV-2 infection. Study details: Chains stayed unpaired after sequencing of bulk RNA from unsorted whole blood. Findings and limits, study-wide: Clonotype matching in VDJdb favored anti-spike CD8 responses and did not capture private and CD4 specificities.

Each single cDNA molecule received a unique molecular identifier. TCRdb passed the 5' RACE reads through MiXCR, listing each CDR3 protein once. The data contain roughly 45,000 distinct CDR3 sequences, 3.5% to 4.5% of them singletons. This clonotype occurred many times. The antigen is unknown. V was trimmed by 1 base and J by 1 base, leaving 16 bases between them. CDR1 is DFQATT and CDR2 is SNEGSKA in the germline V gene (reference sequence). This CDR3 has 17 amino acids. This clonotype was obtained from an adult who was a healthcare worker with PCR-confirmed SARS-CoV-2 infection or an uninfected control (not recorded which). Sequencing was performed on whole blood. J is TRBJ2-2 and V is TRBV20-1; tentative D call: TRBD1 (6 bases). The CDR3 sequence: CSARGGNRELNTGELFF. CDR3 bases: TGCAGTGCTAGAGGGGGGAACAGGGAGCTGAACACCGGGGAGCTGTTTTTT.